The 27 T cell receptor beta chains below were found in one sample sequenced in a study of T cells after yellow fever vaccination. TCRdb fed the 5' RACE reads into MiXCR, producing one record per CDR3 protein. In the table there are approximately 510,000 distinct CDR3 sequences, 21% of which are singletons. The sequencing here drew on PBMCs, taken approximately 22 days after the first yellow fever vaccination. All receptors derive from a man aged 18 to 29 who received the YFV17D yellow fever vaccine.

The chain employs TRBV20-1 and TRBJ2-2; perhaps TRBD1 as D (5 bases). V lost 2 bases to trimming and J lost 7 bases, with 14 bases between them. Looked up from germline, CDR1 is DFQATT and CDR2 is SNEGSKA (reference sequence). This CDR3 has 14 residues. The CDR3 here is CSARSQGMDGELFF. In DNA, the CDR3 is TGCAGTGCTAGATCTCAGGGAATGGACGGGGAGCTGTTTTTT.

This clonotype occurred many times. DNA for the CDR3: TGTGCCAGCAGCGCCCAAGGGACCAATAGCGGACAGACCCAGTACTTC. This gives the protein CASSAQGTNSGQTQYF. The rearrangement uses TRBV7-2 and TRBJ2-5; TRBD2 might be the D (6 bases). The CDR3 totals 16 residues. Trimming took 5 bases from V and 6 from J, leaving 22 bases between them. Germline V lookup: CDR1 SGHTA, CDR2 FQGNSA.

J is TRBJ2-3 and V is TRBV7-3, with D maybe TRBD1 (6 bases). The CDR3 sequence is 13 residues long. V was clipped by 6 bases and J by 6 bases, with 13 bases between them. Per germline, CDR1 SGHTA and CDR2 FQGTGA. The CDR3, as DNA: TGTGCCAGCAGTAAGGGGCAGGGGGATACGCAGTATTTT. Its translation: CASSKGQGDTQYF.

The chain uses TRBV30 and TRBJ2-7; D remains unclear. This CDR3 has 11 residues. Germline V gives CDR1 GTSNPN, CDR2 SVGIG (reference sequence). V lost 1 base and J lost 6, with 7 bases in between. The CDR3 reads CAWSEGSEQYF. CDR3 DNA sequence: TGTGCCTGGAGTGAGGGTAGCGAGCAGTACTTC.

The gene calls are TRBV7-2 and TRBJ2-5; weak D call: TRBD1 (5 bases). Trimming pared 3 bases from V and 5 bases from J, leaving 13 bases between. Looked up from germline, CDR1 is SGHTA and CDR2 is FQGNSA. This CDR3 region has 14 residues. The CDR3 bases are TGTGCCAGCAGCTTGGGGCCCCATGATGAGACCCAGTACTTC. It specifies CASSLGPHDETQYF. Together with reference TRBV7-2 and TRBJ2-5, the CDR3 gives the full variable domain: GAGVSQSPSNKVTEKGKDVELRCDPISGHTALYWYRQSLGQGLEFLIYFQGNSAPDKSGLPSDRFSAERTGGSVSTLTIQRTQQEDSAVYLCASSLGPHDETQYFGPGTRLLVL.

V gene TRBV29-1 combines with J gene TRBJ1-4; no firm D call. CDR3 length: 11 residues. The V gene lost 2 bases and the J gene lost 5 bases, with 3 bases spanning the gap. Per germline, CDR1 SQVTM and CDR2 ANQGSEA. In DNA form, the CDR3 reads TGCAGCGTTGAAACCAATGAAAAACTGTTTTTT. Its translation: CSVETNEKLFF.

This clonotype was found a few times. The chain couples TRBV11-2 to TRBJ2-1; D is unresolved. The length of the CDR3 is 14 residues. From germline, CDR1 is SGHAT and CDR2 FQNNGV. Trimming took 5 bases from V and 8 from J, leaving 16 bases between them. The CDR3 is CASSPPRSRHEQFF. The CDR3 bases are TGTGCCAGCAGCCCTCCGAGGAGCCGTCATGAGCAGTTCTTC.

This rearrangement joins TRBV6-5 to TRBJ2-5; TRBD2 matches at 12 bases. The ends lost 2 bases at V and 2 bases at J; junction bases unmatched: 9. Looked up from germline, CDR1 is MNHEY and CDR2 is SVGAGI. This CDR3 contains 18 residues. In DNA, the CDR3 is TGTGCCAGCAGTTACCCGACACTAGCGGGGGGTGATCAAGAGACCCAGTACTTC. Its translation: CASSYPTLAGGDQETQYF.

This clonotype has just a few counts. V and J are TRBV4-3 and TRBJ2-3, with TRBD1 as a possible D gene (5 bases). Trimming took off 7 bases at V and 2 bases at J, with 10 bases between the two ends. The CDR3 has 13 residues. Germline-derived CDR1 and CDR2 are LGHNA and YSLEER. The CDR3 DNA is TGCGCCAGCAAGGGGCTAGACACAGATACGCAGTATTTT. This codes for CASKGLDTDTQYF.

In its sample, this clonotype was seen a few times. CDR3 region: CASSLLGGPGEQFF. CDR3 sequence (DNA): TGTGCCAGTAGCCTCCTGGGCGGGCCCGGTGAGCAGTTCTTC. The V gene is TRBV19, the J gene TRBJ2-1; tentative D call: TRBD2 (5 bases). Trimming pared 6 bases from V and 9 bases from J, leaving 18 bases between. Germline CDR1 reads LNHDA; CDR2 reads SQIVND (reference sequence). The CDR3 extends over 14 amino acids.

The V call is TRBV29-1, the J call TRBJ1-2, with D perhaps TRBD1 (5 bases). Germline V lookup: CDR1 SQVTM, CDR2 ANQGSEA. There are 14 residues in the CDR3. With 6 bases removed from V and 1 base from J, the gap between germline ends came to 15 bases. The DNA for the CDR3 is TGCAGCGTCCGTCACCTGGGGGTTAACTATGGCTACACCTTC. Amino acids: CSVRHLGVNYGYTF.

The rearrangement joins TRBV7-9 to TRBJ1-3, with D unresolved. Trimming stripped 3 bases from V and 0 bases from J, with 6 bases between. The CDR3 spans 14 residues. Germline assignment: CDR1 SEHNR and CDR2 FQNEAQ (reference sequence). CDR3 sequence: CASSLTTSGNTIYF. CDR3 nucleotides: TGTGCCAGCAGCTTGACAACCTCTGGAAACACCATATATTTT.

For this clonotype: Germline is not matched at one junction end, which may reflect a read error. This chain uses TRBV20-1 with TRBJ2-2, with D perhaps being TRBD1 or TRBD2 (5 bases each). Germline V gene sequence: CDR1 DFQATT, CDR2 SNEGSKA (reference sequence). This CDR3 spans 16 amino acids. The CDR3 here is CCARDPRGPNTGELFF. The CDR3 DNA follows: TGCTGTGCTAGAGATCCGAGGGGCCCGAACACCGGGGAGCTGTTTTTT.

The CDR3 DNA sequence: TGTGCCAGCAGTTACTATAATTCACCCCTCCACTTT. It specifies CASSYYNSPLHF. The rearrangement uses TRBV14 and TRBJ1-6; D is unclear. This CDR3 has 12 amino acids. From germline, CDR1 is SGHDN and CDR2 FVKESK. V was cut by 6 bases and J by 3 bases, with 3 bases left in between. Supplemented by reference TRBV14 and TRBJ1-6, the full variable domain reads EAGVTQFPSHSVIEKGQTVTLRCDPISGHDNLYWYRRVMGKEIKFLLHFVKESKQDESGMPNNRFLAERTGGTYSTLKVQPAELEDSGVYFCASSYYNSPLHFGNGTRLTVT.

In its sample, this clonotype was seen a few times. The V gene is TRBV4-1, the J gene TRBJ1-1, with 9 nucleotides matching TRBD1. V trimming: 4 bases; J trimming: 7 bases; junction bases outside the gene matches: 4. CDR3 length: 13 residues. Per germline, CDR1 MGHRA and CDR2 YSYEKL. As DNA, the CDR3 is TGCGCCAGCAGCCTGGGACAGGGAGTTGAAGCTTTCTTT. Its protein product is CASSLGQGVEAFF.

V and J are TRBV6-1 and TRBJ1-1; D is perhaps TRBD1 (5 bases). CDR3 length: 13 amino acids. The V end lost 10 bases, the J end lost 1 base, and 13 bases lay between the germline ends. CDR1 and CDR2 (germline): MNHNS, SASEGT. CDR3 sequence (DNA): TGTGCCACCTACCTGGGGGGGAACACTGAAGCTTTCTTT. It specifies CATYLGGNTEAFF.

The sample holds a few counts of this clonotype. The chain has TRBV5-6 and TRBJ2-7; 8 bases match TRBD1. Germline V lookup: CDR1 SGHDT, CDR2 YYEEEE. The CDR3 extends over 12 amino acids. The trim removed 5 bases at V and 5 bases at J, leaving 3 bases unmatched. In DNA form, the CDR3 reads TGTGCCAGCAGGGCAGGGGGCGACGAGCAGTACGTC. This sequence encodes CASRAGGDEQYV.

This clonotype has more than one count but fewer than ten. The chain links TRBV7-9 to TRBJ1-2; 7 nucleotides align to TRBD1. CDR1 is SEHNR and CDR2 is FQNEAQ in the germline V gene (reference sequence). This CDR3 contains 16 residues. The V and J ends lost 5 bases and 7 bases, in that order; junction bases with no gene match: 16. The chain's CDR3 is CASSRTRGGGGVGYTF. The CDR3 nucleotides are TGTGCCAGCAGCCGAACTCGGGGAGGGGGCGGAGTTGGCTACACCTTC. Drawing the rest from reference TRBV7-9 and TRBJ1-2, the complete variable domain is DTGVSQNPRHKITKRGQNVTFRCDPISEHNRLYWYRQTLGQGPEFLTYFQNEAQLEKSRLLSDRFSAERPKGSFSTLEIQRTEQGDSAMYLCASSRTRGGGGVGYTFGSGTRLTVV.

V usage is TRBV7-8 and J usage is TRBJ2-2; 8 nucleotides align to TRBD2. Looked up from germline, CDR1 is SGHVS and CDR2 is FQNEAQ. V was clipped by 2 bases and J by 5 bases; unmatched bases: 4. The CDR3 runs to 15 residues. The CDR3, as DNA: TGTGCCAGCAGCTTAAGACTAGCGACTACCGGGGAGCTGTTTTTT. This sequence encodes CASSLRLATTGELFF.

Turning to this clonotype: One junction end does not reproduce the germline sequence, and a read error may be involved. The chain combines TRBV20-1 with TRBJ2-1; 9 nucleotides line up with TRBD1. CDR1 is DFQATT and CDR2 is SNEGSKA in the germline V gene (reference sequence). CDR3 size: 15 residues. For the CDR3, the DNA is TGCTGTGCAACCGGGACAGGGAGCTCCTACAATGAGCAGTTCTTC. Amino acid sequence: CCATGTGSSYNEQFF.

The chain recombines TRBV6-4 with TRBJ1-1; TRBD1 matches at 12 bases. Germline V gives CDR1 MRHNA, CDR2 SNTAGT. The length of the CDR3 is 16 residues. V shed 3 bases and J 10 bases; nucleotides not matched to a gene: 12. The CDR3: CASSESTGTGGGRAFF. As DNA, the CDR3 is TGTGCCAGCAGTGAGAGCACCGGGACAGGGGGCGGGAGAGCTTTCTTT.

The V call is TRBV5-1, the J call TRBJ1-1; D call uncertain. Trimming left V 3 bases short and J 4 bases short, with 16 bases between. This CDR3 has 15 amino acids. The germline V gene has CDR1 SGHRS and CDR2 YFSETQ. In nucleotides, the CDR3 is TGCGCCAGCAGCTCGGGCCGAGTCAATGGCACTGAAGCTTTCTTT. This codes for CASSSGRVNGTEAFF.

This clonotype was observed many times. The chain links TRBV4-2 to TRBJ2-5; D is undetermined. The CDR3 covers 15 residues. V gave up 3 bases and J gave up 1 base, with 12 bases separating them. Germline V gene data show CDR1 as LGHNA and CDR2 as YNFKEQ. The CDR3, as DNA: TGTGCCAGCAGCCACGACCAGTACTCCCAAGAGACCCAGTACTTC. Protein: CASSHDQYSQETQYF.

Concerning this clonotype itself: A read error may explain this, as a much larger clone is one base away. CDR3 sequence (DNA): TGCGCCAGCAGCCCCCTCGGCGGGGGGACAGATACGCACTATTTT. Amino acid sequence: CASSPLGGGTDTHYF. The chain carries TRBV5-1 and TRBJ2-3; a possible D gene is TRBD2 (8 bases). The germline gives CDR1 SGHRS, CDR2 YFSETQ. The CDR3 covers 15 residues.

This chain uses TRBV6-6 with TRBJ2-7; D ambiguous. The CDR3 is 13 residues long. CDR1 and CDR2 from the germline V gene are MNHNY and SVGAGI (reference sequence). V was trimmed by 5 bases and J by 2 bases, leaving 10 bases between them. The CDR3, as DNA: TGTGCCAGCAGTGCGGCTAGAGCCTACGAGCAGTACTTC. Residues: CASSAARAYEQYF.

A few counts support this clonotype. CDR3: CASSANRVLGTQYF. For the CDR3, the DNA is TGTGCCAGCAGCGCAAACAGGGTTTTAGGTACGCAGTATTTT. V and J are TRBV4-2 and TRBJ2-3, with a possible D match to TRBD1 (6 bases). Germline loops: CDR1 LGHNA, CDR2 YNFKEQ. V shed 5 bases and J shed 8 bases, with 17 bases lying between them. This CDR3 is 14 amino acids long.

The sample holds a few counts of this clonotype. The V and J genes are TRBV5-1 and TRBJ2-1; the D gene could be TRBD1 or TRBD2 (5 bases each). This CDR3 contains 14 residues. Germline lookup yields CDR1 SGHRS and CDR2 YFSETQ. Trimming shortened V by 5 bases and J by 5 bases, and 14 bases separated the two germline ends. DNA for the CDR3: TGCGCCAGCAGGGTGATAGGGGAGAACAATGAGCAGTTCTTC. It specifies CASRVIGENNEQFF.